This T cell receptor beta chain derives from a study of T cell repertoires in cytomegalovirus infection. Overall study context: Public signatures in TCR beta pointed to CMV infection and matching HLA type. Notes on the study in general: Dominating the ex vivo response were TCR beta clonotypes that were CMV-specific and HLA-C-restricted. Cumulative public TCR beta family frequency identified CMV carriers with the relevant HLA.

One entry per CDR3 protein, called by TCRdb with MiXCR from the reads. Of just over 450,000 distinct CDR3 sequences in the sample, under 45% were seen once. V lost 5 bases to trimming and J lost 1 base; unmatched junction nucleotides: 9. The CDR3 has 16 residues. Germline V lookup: CDR1 SGHTA, CDR2 FQGNSA. This clonotype has just a few counts. Its antigen is undetermined. This material consisted of cultured PBMCs, taken from culture after CMV antigen stimulation. This TCR derives from a human donor in good health (CMV status not recorded). Some clones in this sample may be carry-over from other donors' samples. The rearrangement joins TRBV7-2 to TRBJ2-7, with 9 bases lining up with TRBD1. CDR3 in amino acids: CASSPAGTGTSYEQYF. The CDR3 nucleotides are TGTGCCAGCAGCCCTGCCGGGACAGGGACATCCTACGAGCAGTACTTC.